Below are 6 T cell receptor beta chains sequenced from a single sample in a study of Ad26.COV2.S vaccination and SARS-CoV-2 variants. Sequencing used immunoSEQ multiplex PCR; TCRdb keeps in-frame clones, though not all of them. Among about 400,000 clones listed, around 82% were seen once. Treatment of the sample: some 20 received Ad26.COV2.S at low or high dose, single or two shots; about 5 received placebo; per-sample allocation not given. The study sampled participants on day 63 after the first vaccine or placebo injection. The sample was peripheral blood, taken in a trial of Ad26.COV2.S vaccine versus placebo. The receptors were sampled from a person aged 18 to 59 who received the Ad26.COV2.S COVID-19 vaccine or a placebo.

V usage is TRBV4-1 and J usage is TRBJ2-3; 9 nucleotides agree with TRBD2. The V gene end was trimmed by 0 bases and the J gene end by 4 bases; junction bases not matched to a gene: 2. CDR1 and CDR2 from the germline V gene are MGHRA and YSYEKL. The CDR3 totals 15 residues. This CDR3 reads CASSQEASGADTQYF. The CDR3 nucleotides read TGCGCCAGCAGCCAAGAAGCTAGCGGGGCAGATACGCAGTATTTT.

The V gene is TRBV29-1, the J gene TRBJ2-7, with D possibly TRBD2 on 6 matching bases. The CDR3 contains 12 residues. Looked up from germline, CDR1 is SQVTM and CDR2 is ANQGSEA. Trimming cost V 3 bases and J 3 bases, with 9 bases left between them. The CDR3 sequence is CSVEGGNYEQYF. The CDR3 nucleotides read TGCAGCGTTGAGGGGGGAAACTACGAGCAGTACTTC.

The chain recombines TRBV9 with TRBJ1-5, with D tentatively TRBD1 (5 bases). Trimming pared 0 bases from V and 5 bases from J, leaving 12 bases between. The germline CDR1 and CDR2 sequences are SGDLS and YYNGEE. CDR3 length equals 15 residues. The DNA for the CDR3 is TGTGCCAGCAGCGTAGTAGGGGACCCTTATCAGCCCCAGCATTTT. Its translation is CASSVVGDPYQPQHF.

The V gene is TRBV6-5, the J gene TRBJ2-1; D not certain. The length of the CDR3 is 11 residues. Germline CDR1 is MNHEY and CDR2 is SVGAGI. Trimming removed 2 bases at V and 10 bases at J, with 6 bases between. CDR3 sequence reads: CASSYRWEQFF. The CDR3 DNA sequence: TGTGCCAGCAGTTACAGGTGGGAGCAGTTCTTC.

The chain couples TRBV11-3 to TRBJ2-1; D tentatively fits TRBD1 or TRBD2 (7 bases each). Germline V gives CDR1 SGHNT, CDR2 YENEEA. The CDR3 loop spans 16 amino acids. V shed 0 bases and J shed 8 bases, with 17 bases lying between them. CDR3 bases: TGTGCCAGCAGCTTAGATGGGAGGGGGCGCAGCTATGAGCAGTTCTTC. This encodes CASSLDGRGRSYEQFF. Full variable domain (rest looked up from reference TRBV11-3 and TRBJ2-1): EAGVVQSPRYKIIEKKQPVAFWCNPISGHNTLYWYLQNLGQGPELLIRYENEEAVDDSQLPKDRFSAERLKGVDSTLKIQPAELGDSAVYLCASSLDGRGRSYEQFFGPGTRLTVL.

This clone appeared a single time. The CDR3 loop is CASSVGYSTAYNEQFF. CDR3 coding DNA: TGTGCCAGCAGCGTAGGCTACTCGACAGCTTACAATGAGCAGTTCTTC. This chain uses TRBV9 with TRBJ2-1; D perhaps matches TRBD1 (5 bases). V lost 0 bases and J 4 bases, leaving 14 bases between the germline ends. Germline lookup yields CDR1 SGDLS and CDR2 YYNGEE. CDR3 length: 16 amino acids.